The 21 T cell receptor beta chains below were found in one sample sequenced in a study of CD8+CD57+ T cells in acquired aplastic anemia. Genomic DNA, the template, was used for profiling of the TCR beta VDJ and CDR3. One entry per CDR3 protein, called by TCRdb with MiXCR from the reads. The table includes some 220,000 distinct CDR3 sequences, roughly 35% detected once. Sequenced: sorted CD4+, CD8+, or CD8+CD57+ T cells (not recorded which) from PBMCs. The source is a human donor in good health, serving as a control.

This clonotype was observed many times. The chain combines TRBV5-1 with TRBJ1-6, with a possible D match to TRBD1 (6 bases). V shed 6 bases and J shed 5 bases, with 15 bases lying between them. The CDR3 is made up of 15 amino acids. CDR1 is SGHRS, CDR2 YFSETQ, per germline. CDR3 DNA: TGCGCCAGCAAGGTGTTGGGGGGCGATAATTCACCCCTCCACTTT. Amino acids: CASKVLGGDNSPLHF.

This clonotype was picked up many times. The gene calls are TRBV5-6 and TRBJ1-2; D possibly corresponds to TRBD1 (5 bases). The CDR3 contains 11 residues. Germline V CDR1 and CDR2: SGHDT, YYEEEE. V lost 1 base, J lost 8 bases, and 6 bases lay in between. As DNA, the CDR3 is TGTGCCAGCAGCTTGTGGGGCGGCTACACCTTC. Translating it yields CASSLWGGYTF.

This clonotype was seen only a few times. The chain carries TRBV11-2 and TRBJ1-3, with D uncertain. V lost 0 bases and J lost 0, with 9 bases in between. The CDR3 contains 16 residues. CDR1 is SGHAT and CDR2 is FQNNGV in the germline V gene. Here the CDR3 reads CASSLERRLSGNTIYF. CDR3 nucleotide sequence: TGTGCCAGCAGCTTAGAGAGACGCCTCTCTGGAAACACCATATATTTT.

This clonotype has just a few counts. No conserved phenylalanine or tryptophan is present at the end of the CDR3, so a read error is the likely explanation. The rearrangement joins TRBV7-8 to TRBJ1-2; D call uncertain. V was clipped by 4 bases and J by 6 bases, with 15 bases between them. CDR1 and CDR2 (germline): SGHVS, FQNEAQ. The CDR3 loop spans 14 amino acids. Here the CDR3 DNA reads TGTGCCAGCAGCTCGGAACCGATGCGGAATGGCTACACCCTC. Amino acid sequence: CASSSEPMRNGYTL.

This clonotype was picked up many times. As DNA, the CDR3 is TGCAGCGTTGAAGGACAGGCCACTGAAGCTTTCTTT. Its translation: CSVEGQATEAFF. This chain joins TRBV29-1 and TRBJ1-1; possible D gene TRBD1, 6 bases. CDR3 size: 12 residues. Between the trimmed V and J ends, which lost 1 base and 4 bases, there was a span of 7 bases. CDR1 SQVTM and CDR2 ANQGSEA come from the germline V gene.

This clonotype was seen only a few times. The V call is TRBV11-2, the J call TRBJ2-5; D is perhaps TRBD1 or TRBD2 (5 bases each). The CDR3 is 15 residues long. V was cut by 1 base and J by 2 bases, with 11 bases left in between. CDR1 and CDR2 from the germline V gene are SGHAT and FQNNGV. CDR3 sequence (DNA): TGTGCCAGCAGCTTAGTGGGTGGGGGACAAGAGACCCAGTACTTC. Translated: CASSLVGGGQETQYF.

The chain is built from TRBV5-1 and TRBJ1-4; TRBD1 is a possible D gene (5 bases). This CDR3 comprises 15 residues. V was cut by 4 bases and J by 8 bases, with 18 bases left in between. CDR1 is SGHRS and CDR2 is YFSETQ in the germline V gene. The CDR3 here is CASSQGGRAAEKLFF. CDR3 bases: TGCGCCAGCAGCCAGGGTGGCAGGGCAGCGGAAAAACTGTTTTTT.

Points on this clonotype: A much larger clone differs by one base, so this may be a read error. The chain employs TRBV6-5 and TRBJ1-2, with a tentative D call TRBD1 (6 bases). This CDR3 region has 16 residues. Germline V gene lookup returns CDR1 MNHEY and CDR2 SVGAGI. The V gene lost 2 bases and the J gene lost 0 bases, with 13 bases spanning the gap. Here the CDR3 DNA reads TGTGCCAGCAGTTACCGCGGACAGCGATCTAACTATGGCTACACCTTC. Its translation is CASSYRGQRSNYGYTF.

The table lists this clonotype with a count of one. Just one base apart from a much larger clone, this may be a read error. V gene TRBV9 combines with J gene TRBJ2-3; either TRBD1 or TRBD2 may supply D (5 bases each). The CDR3 sequence is 15 residues long. Germline V gives CDR1 SGDLS, CDR2 YYNGEE. CDR3 amino acids: CASSVAGRGTDTKYF. The CDR3 region has the DNA TGTGCCAGCAGCGTAGCCGGCCGGGGCACAGATACGAAGTATTTT.

This clonotype was recorded many times. The chain is built from TRBV5-6 and TRBJ2-7, with D unresolved. Trimming shortened V by 0 bases and J by 2 bases, and 9 bases separated the two germline ends. The CDR3 length is 14 residues. Looked up from germline, CDR1 is SGHDT and CDR2 is YYEEEE. The CDR3 loop is CASSLGRPTYEQYF. CDR3 coding DNA: TGTGCCAGCAGCTTGGGCAGGCCTACCTACGAGCAGTACTTC.

This clonotype was seen ten or more times. CDR3 in DNA: TGTGCCAGCAGCTTAGGTGGACAGGCTATGTTCTTC. Translation gives CASSLGGQAMFF. The chain is built from TRBV7-8 and TRBJ2-1, with 7 bases that match TRBD1. CDR3 size: 12 residues. Germline CDR1 SGHVS, CDR2 FQNEAQ. V shed 1 base, J shed 15 bases, and the junction held 6 bases outside the gene matches.

The genes are TRBV4-1 and TRBJ2-1; no clear D gene. The CDR3 runs to 16 residues. V lost 3 bases to trimming and J lost 4 bases, with 16 bases between them. Germline CDR1 is MGHRA and CDR2 is YSYEKL. In nucleotides, the CDR3 is TGCGCCAGCAGCCATCCTCATAAGGACCCTTACAATGAGCAGTTCTTC. It encodes CASSHPHKDPYNEQFF.

The J gene is TRBJ2-7, the V gene TRBV7-2; D is perhaps TRBD1 (5 bases). Per the germline V gene, CDR1 is SGHTA and CDR2 is FQGNSA. This CDR3 spans 13 amino acids. V was clipped by 5 bases and J by 5 bases, with 13 bases between them. CDR3 in DNA: TGTGCCAGCAGCGCTCGGGCAGGGAACGAGCAGTACTTC. Protein: CASSARAGNEQYF.

This clonotype turned up a few times. This chain uses TRBV6-2 or TRBV6-3 with TRBJ2-3, with 7 nucleotides matching TRBD2. CDR3 size: 16 residues. After removal of 6 bases from V and 1 base from J, the junction contained 10 bases not matched to a gene. CDR1 is MNHEY, CDR2 SVGEGT, per germline. CDR3 protein: CASRNPKRGGTDTQYF. The CDR3 coding sequence is TGTGCCAGCAGAAACCCGAAGCGGGGTGGCACAGATACGCAGTATTTT.

The sample holds many counts of this clonotype. CDR3 region: CASSGWTGYNEQFF. For the CDR3, the DNA is TGTGCCAGCAGTGGGTGGACAGGATACAATGAGCAGTTCTTC. The chain has TRBV2 and TRBJ2-1; the match to TRBD1 covers 7 bases. CDR3 length: 14 amino acids. The ends lost 4 bases at V and 4 bases at J; junction bases unmatched: 4. Germline loops: CDR1 SNHLY, CDR2 FYNNEI.

In the case of this clonotype: Germline and junction disagree at one end, which may indicate a read error. V and J are TRBV12-3 or TRBV12-4 and TRBJ2-2; weak D call: TRBD2 (5 bases). The CDR3 covers 13 residues. As DNA, the CDR3 is TGTGCCAGCAGCGCGATAAACACCGGGGAGCCGTTTTTT. Amino acids: CASSAINTGEPFF.

In this sample, this clonotype turned up many times. This chain connects TRBV29-1 to TRBJ1-1, with a weak D call TRBD1 (6 bases). CDR3 size: 12 residues. Germline V gene data show CDR1 as SQVTM and CDR2 as ANQGSEA. V was pared by 7 bases and J by 3 bases, with 12 bases between. The CDR3 DNA follows: TGCAGCGCCCGGAGGGGGGACACTGAAGCTTTCTTT. Translating gives CSARRGDTEAFF.

The rearrangement joins TRBV6-5 to TRBJ1-6, with 9 bases lining up with TRBD1. Germline V gene data show CDR1 as MNHEY and CDR2 as SVGAGI. The CDR3 spans 17 residues. The V and J ends lost 5 bases and 4 bases, in that order; junction bases with no gene match: 9. The CDR3 nucleotides read TGTGCCAGCAGTCTACTGGACAGGGGATTTTATAATTCACCCCTCCACTTT. Its translation is CASSLLDRGFYNSPLHF.

In this sample, this clonotype turned up many times. The V and J genes are TRBV10-3 and TRBJ2-7; D not certain. The V gene lost 4 bases and the J gene lost 7 bases, with 11 bases spanning the gap. CDR1 and CDR2 from the germline V gene are ENHRY and SYGVKD. This CDR3 has 12 residues. This chain's CDR3 is CAISGTNREQYF. The CDR3 DNA follows: TGTGCCATCAGTGGTACCAATAGGGAGCAGTACTTC.

This clonotype was detected many times. V and J are TRBV10-3 and TRBJ2-7; possibly TRBD2 for D (6 bases). V dropped 3 bases and J dropped 6 bases, with 12 bases sitting between them. Germline assignment: CDR1 ENHRY and CDR2 SYGVKD. The CDR3 has 13 residues. CDR3 sequence (DNA): TGTGCCATCAGTGAACCCCCCGGGAGCGAGCAGTACTTC. Encoded protein: CAISEPPGSEQYF.

There are a few counts of this clonotype. This rearrangement joins TRBV9 to TRBJ1-3, with D maybe TRBD1 (6 bases). The CDR3 loop spans 19 amino acids. Per germline, CDR1 SGDLS and CDR2 YYNGEE. The V gene lost 1 base and the J gene lost 8 bases, with 28 bases spanning the gap. The CDR3 sequence is CASSVSPALQAGTGHTIYF. The CDR3, as DNA: TGTGCCAGCAGCGTATCTCCTGCCCTCCAAGCCGGTACAGGGCACACCATATATTTT. The full variable domain, in which reference TRBV9 and TRBJ1-3 provide the parts outside the CDR3, is DSGVTQTPKHLITATGQRVTLRCSPRSGDLSVYWYQQSLDQGLQFLIQYYNGEERAKGNILERFSAQQFPDLHSELNLSSLELGDSALYFCASSVSPALQAGTGHTIYFGEGSWLTVV.